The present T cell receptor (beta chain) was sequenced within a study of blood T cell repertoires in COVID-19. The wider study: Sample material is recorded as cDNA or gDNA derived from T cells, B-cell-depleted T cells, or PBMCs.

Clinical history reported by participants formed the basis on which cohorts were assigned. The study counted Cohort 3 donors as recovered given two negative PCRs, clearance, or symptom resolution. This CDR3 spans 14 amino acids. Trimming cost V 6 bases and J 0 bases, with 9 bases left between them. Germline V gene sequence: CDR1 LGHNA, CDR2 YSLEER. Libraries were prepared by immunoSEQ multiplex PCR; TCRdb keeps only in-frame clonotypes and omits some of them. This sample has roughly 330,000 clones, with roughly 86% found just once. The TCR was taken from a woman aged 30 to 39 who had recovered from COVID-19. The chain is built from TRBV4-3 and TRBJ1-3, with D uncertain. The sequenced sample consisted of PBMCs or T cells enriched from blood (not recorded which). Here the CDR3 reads CASSRSFSGNTIYF. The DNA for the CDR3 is TGCGCCAGCAGTCGAAGCTTCTCTGGAAACACCATATATTTT.